This is a list of T cell receptor beta chains from one sample in a study of identifying expanded T cells in peripheral blood. Produced via immunoSEQ multiplex PCR; TCRdb's table is partial and in-frame only. The sample has over 70,000 clones; more than 75% are singletons. What was sequenced was blood. The origin of the receptors is a person between 18 and 75 years old in good health. Each CDR3 is given with its conserved first and last residue. The D gene is left open where the match is weak. Clone sizes are given selectively: once, few, many, or a class where the clone is expanded.

abundance,d_gene,v_gene,j_gene,CDR3nt,CDR3aa
.,.,TRBV5-1,TRBJ2-7,TGCGCCAGCAGTCCGCGTACGGGCCAGGGCTACGAGCAGTACTTC,CASSPRTGQGYEQYF
.,.,TRBV20-1,TRBJ1-2,TGCAGTGCCCCCGGGGGGGCGGGCTACACCTTC,CSAPGGAGYTF
.,TRBD1,TRBV2,TRBJ2-3,TGTGCCAGTAGACGGGACAGGGGCCCAGATACGCAGTATTTT,CASRRDRGPDTQYF
.,.,TRBV9,TRBJ2-1,TGTGCCAGCAGCGGAGGAGGGGTTGGCTCCTACAATGAGCAGTTCTTC,CASSGGGVGSYNEQFF
.,.,TRBV19,TRBJ2-7,TGTGCCAGTAGTAGGATCCGAGGGTCTCTCTCCTACGAGCAGTACTTC,CASSRIRGSLSYEQYF
.,.,TRBV7-6,TRBJ2-7,TGTGCCAGCAGCTTAGCGGGGGTTATCGAGTCCTACGAGCAGTACTTC,CASSLAGVIESYEQYF
.,.,TRBV5-4,TRBJ1-1,TGTGCCAGCAGCGGTAATGGTGGCACTGAAGCTTTCTTT,CASSGNGGTEAFF
.,.,TRBV20-1,TRBJ2-1,TGCAGTGCCAAAGCAAGAGAGCAGTTCTTC,CSAKAREQFF
once,.,TRBV7-2,TRBJ2-5,TGTGCCAGCAGCTCCGGGACCAAGCGTGGGGAGACCCAGTACTTC,CASSSGTKRGETQYF
.,TRBD1,TRBV4-1,TRBJ2-1,TGCGCCAGCAGCCTCCAGGGGACTTTTGGGACAGGGTTCGTGTATGAGCAGTTCTTC,CASSLQGTFGTGFVYEQFF
.,.,TRBV15,TRBJ1-5,TGTGCCACCCCAGGGCCGAAAATGGGACCGAGCAATCAGCCCCAGCATTTT,CATPGPKMGPSNQPQHF
.,TRBD1,TRBV5-1,TRBJ2-5,TGCGCCAGCAGTTCGCAGGCCTCGACAGGGGGCCGAGAGACCCAGTACTTC,CASSSQASTGGRETQYF
few,.,TRBV5-6,TRBJ2-1,TGTGCCAGCAGCTTGGTAGGTGAGCAGTTCTTC,CASSLVGEQFF
.,.,TRBV18,TRBJ1-1,TGTGCCAGCTCAAGCCTCGTGCAGGTTTGGGTGAACACTGAAGCTTTCTTT,CASSSLVQVWVNTEAFF
few,.,TRBV6-1,TRBJ1-5,TGTGCCAGCAGTCCCGGGACTCAGCGGCCCCAGCATTTT,CASSPGTQRPQHF
few,.,TRBV30,TRBJ1-5,TGTGCCTGGTCAGAAGGCCCGGGGGCCCAGCATTTT,CAWSEGPGAQHF
.,.,TRBV5-1,TRBJ2-1,TGCGCCACCTCCAACGGCGGCTCCTACAATGAGCAGTTCTTC,CATSNGGSYNEQFF
.,.,TRBV28,TRBJ1-5,TGTGCCAGCAGTCTTTTATGGCCCCAGCATTTT,CASSLLWPQHF
few,.,TRBV7-2,TRBJ1-3,TGTGCCAGCAGCCATCAGGGAGGTGGAAACACCATATATTTT,CASSHQGGGNTIYF
.,TRBD2,TRBV13,TRBJ2-1,TGTGCCAGCAGCTTCGGGGGGGCCGGGTTCAATGAGCAGTTCTTC,CASSFGGAGFNEQFF
.,.,TRBV28,TRBJ1-1,TGTGCCAGCAGTTTACGACGAGGCCTAGGGGCTTTCTTT,CASSLRRGLGAFF
.,.,TRBV9,TRBJ2-2,TGTGCCAGCAGCGCCGTTCGTGGGGGGGCTCGCCCCGGGGAGCTGTTTTTT,CASSAVRGGARPGELFF
.,TRBD1,TRBV27,TRBJ2-1,TGTGCCAGCAGTTGGGGGGGACAGGGAATGAATGAGCAGTTCTTC,CASSWGGQGMNEQFF
once,.,TRBV5-6,TRBJ2-7,TGTGCCAGCAGCTTTTGGAGGGGGCCTTACTACGAGCAGTACTTC,CASSFWRGPYYEQYF
.,.,TRBV5-1,TRBJ2-7,TGCGCCAGCAGCCCCAGGGGTTACGAGCAGTACTTC,CASSPRGYEQYF
.,.,TRBV7-9,TRBJ1-1,TGTGCCAGCTCCTTCGAGGGCGGTCGGGCTGAAGCTTTCTTT,CASSFEGGRAEAFF
few,.,TRBV7-8,TRBJ1-1,TGTGCCAGCAGGCGGAACACTGAAGCTTTCTTT,CASRRNTEAFF
.,.,TRBV7-2,TRBJ1-1,TGTGCCAGCCGGCGGTTGTGGGAGGGGAACACTGAAGCTTTCTTT,CASRRLWEGNTEAFF